These T cell receptor beta chains were read from a single sample in a study of Tregs in tolerant kidney transplant recipients. Method: immunoSEQ multiplex PCR; TCRdb's copy keeps in-frame clones and lacks some. The sample shows roughly 64,000 clones, 80% to 90% of them seen only once. The sample in question was CD4+ T cells from blood (PBMCs), obtained 6 months after the transplant. These receptors were taken from a human patient who received a combined kidney and bone marrow transplant. Some T cells may be transferred from the graft donor. The CDR3 runs from the conserved cysteine through the conserved F or W. Fields, in order: clone size, D gene, V gene, J gene, CDR3 DNA, CDR3 protein. The D gene is left open where the match is weak. Only part of the rows carry a size: once, few, many, or a class if the clone is expanded.

>NA|TRBD1|TRBV28|TRBJ1-2
TGTGCCAGCAGTGGCAGGGACAGGGCCCCTCTTGGCTACACCTTC
CASSGRDRAPLGYTF
>NA|TRBD1|TRBV28|TRBJ2-7
TGTGCCAGCACCGAGACAGGGATTACCGACGAGCAGTACTTC
CASTETGITDEQYF
>once|TRBD1|TRBV2|TRBJ1-5
TGTGCCAGCAGCTCAGGGGGCCATCAGCCCCAGCATTTT
CASSSGGHQPQHF
>NA|TRBD2|TRBV28|TRBJ2-5
TGTGCCAGCACGGGCCCCAGCGGGAGCGGAGAGACCCAGTACTTC
CASTGPSGSGETQYF
>NA|NA|TRBV30|TRBJ2-6
TGTGCCTGGAGAGTGGGACAACAACTCTCTGGGGCCAACGTCCTGACTTTC
CAWRVGQQLSGANVLTF
>few|TRBD1|TRBV5-4|TRBJ1-3
TGTGCCAGCAGCTGGTTACCGGGACAGGGAACTGGAAACACCATATATTTT
CASSWLPGQGTGNTIYF
>NA|NA|TRBV7-3|TRBJ2-2
TGTGCCAGCAGCTTACCGGGGTGGTACGACGGGGAGCTGTTTTTT
CASSLPGWYDGELFF
>NA|NA|TRBV7-7|TRBJ2-2
TGTGCCAGCAGCCGGCGGCGCCCGGGACACTTGGCGAACACCGGGGAGCTGTTTTTT
CASSRRRPGHLANTGELFF
>NA|NA|TRBV4-1|TRBJ1-6
TGCGCCAGCAGCCTCCTGGGGGGGGGTAGTAATTCCCCCCTCCACTTT
CASSLLGGGSNSPLHF
>NA|TRBD1|TRBV4-2|TRBJ1-1
TGTGCCAGCAGTCTTATCGGGACAGAACCTAACACTGAAGCTTTCTTT
CASSLIGTEPNTEAFF
>NA|TRBD1|TRBV19|TRBJ2-7
TGTGCCAGTAGTCAGACAGGGTCCAGCGAGCAGTACTTC
CASSQTGSSEQYF
>NA|NA|TRBV5-1|TRBJ2-1
TGCGCCAGCACCCAACAAGACATGTATGAGCAGTTCTTC
CASTQQDMYEQFF
>NA|NA|TRBV7-2|TRBJ2-7
TGTGCCAGCAGCTTAGGGCGGGGCTACGAGCAGTACTTC
CASSLGRGYEQYF
>NA|TRBD2|TRBV27|TRBJ2-1
TGTGCCAGCAGTTATCTCGGACTAGCGGGAGCTAGTAGTTACAATGAGCAGTTCTTC
CASSYLGLAGASSYNEQFF
>NA|NA|TRBV7-3|TRBJ2-5
TGTGCCAGCAGCTTGGGGGGGGCGACTGGGCAGGAGACCCAGTACTTC
CASSLGGATGQETQYF
>once|NA|TRBV5-1|TRBJ2-1
TGCGCCAGCAGCTTGGTCGCGCAGGGCGATGAGCAGTTCTTC
CASSLVAQGDEQFF
>once|NA|TRBV25-1|TRBJ2-4
TGTGCCAGCAGGGCAAACGAAAACATTCAGTACTTC
CASRANENIQYF
>NA|NA|TRBV5-1|TRBJ2-4
TGCGCCAGCAGCTTGGCCGTAGGACTAGCCAAAAACATTCAGTACTTC
CASSLAVGLAKNIQYF
>NA|TRBD2|TRBV7-3|TRBJ2-3
TGTGCCAGCAGCCCTAGCGGAGGTAGGCAGTATTTT
CASSPSGGRQYF
>once|TRBD2|TRBV7-2|TRBJ2-3
TGTGCCAGTAAACTAGCGGGAGGAACAGATACGCAGTATTTT
CASKLAGGTDTQYF
>NA|NA|TRBV6-1|TRBJ1-5
TGTGCCAGCTGTCCCTACAGGGCTCAGCCCCAGCATTTT
CASCPYRAQPQHF
>NA|NA|TRBV7-2|TRBJ1-5
TGTGCCAGCAGCTTAGTCGGGATTAATCAGCCCCAGCATTTT
CASSLVGINQPQHF
>NA|NA|TRBV23-1|TRBJ2-7
TGCGCCAGCAGTCCCTCCGTACGGGGGAGCTCCTACGAGCAGTACTTC
CASSPSVRGSSYEQYF
>NA|TRBD1|TRBV7-2|TRBJ2-2
TGTGCCAGCAGCAGGGACAGGGCTAACGGGGAGCTGTTTTTT
CASSRDRANGELFF
>NA|TRBD1|TRBV10-3|TRBJ1-1
TGTGCCATCAACCCCGGGACAGGGGTGTCGGCTTTCTTT
CAINPGTGVSAFF
>few|NA|TRBV18|TRBJ2-1
TGTGCCAGCTCACCACGCGGGGATGAGCAGTTCTTC
CASSPRGDEQFF
>NA|NA|TRBV20-1|TRBJ2-1
TGCAGTTGTTCTAGCATCAATGAGCAGTTCTTC
CSCSSINEQFF
>few|TRBD1|TRBV28|TRBJ1-4
TGTGCCAGCACGGAACAGGGGGCGGGAGAAAAACTGTTTTTT
CASTEQGAGEKLFF
>NA|NA|TRBV7-2|TRBJ2-3
TGTGCCAGCAGGTTCTCTAGCGATACGCAGTATTTT
CASRFSSDTQYF
>NA|NA|TRBV19|TRBJ1-2
TGTGCCAGTAGGGGGCAATTCTCTAGCTATGGCTACACCTTC
CASRGQFSSYGYTF
>NA|TRBD1|TRBV6-6|TRBJ1-1
TGTGCCAGCGAATATAGCTGGACAGGGAGAAACACTGAAGCTTTCTTT
CASEYSWTGRNTEAFF
>NA|NA|TRBV7-2|TRBJ2-5
TGTGCCAGCAGCTCTGACAGCTCAAGAGAGTCCCAGTACTTC
CASSSDSSRESQYF
>NA|TRBD2|TRBV11-3|TRBJ2-1
TGTGCCAGCACCCTTAGCGGGAAAGGCGAGCAGTTCTTC
CASTLSGKGEQFF